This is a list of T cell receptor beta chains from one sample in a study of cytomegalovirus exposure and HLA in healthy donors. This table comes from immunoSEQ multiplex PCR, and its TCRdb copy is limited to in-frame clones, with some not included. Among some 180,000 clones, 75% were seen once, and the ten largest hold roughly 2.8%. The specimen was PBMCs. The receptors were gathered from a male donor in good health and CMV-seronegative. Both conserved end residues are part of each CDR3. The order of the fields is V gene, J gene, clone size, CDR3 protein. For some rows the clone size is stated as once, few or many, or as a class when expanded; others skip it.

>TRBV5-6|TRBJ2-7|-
CASSLESDEQYF
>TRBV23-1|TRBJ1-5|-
CASGTDRGLYSNQPQHF
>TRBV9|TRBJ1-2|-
CASSVAGKDYGYTF
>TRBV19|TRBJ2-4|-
CASSIDPQGYLTKNIQYF
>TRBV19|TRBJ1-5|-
CASSIFPTGGNQPQHF
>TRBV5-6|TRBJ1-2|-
CASSGQGQGPYGYTF
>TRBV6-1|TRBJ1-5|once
CASSAPRGREPQHF
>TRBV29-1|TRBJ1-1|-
CSVQGDYTEAFF
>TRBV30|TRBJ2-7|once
CAWSRRRTSGREQYF
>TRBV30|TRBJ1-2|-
CAWSVSVVYGYTF
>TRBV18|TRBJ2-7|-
CASSPDSYEQYF
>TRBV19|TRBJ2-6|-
CASSIDGSSGANVLTF
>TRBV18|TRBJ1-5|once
CASSRGRVDNQPQHF
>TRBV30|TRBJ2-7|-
CALLRTGGGEQYF
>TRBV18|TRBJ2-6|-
CASSQGMAFSGANVLTF
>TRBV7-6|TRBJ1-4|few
CASSVDSEKLFF
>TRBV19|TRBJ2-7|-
CASSIIGQNYEQYF
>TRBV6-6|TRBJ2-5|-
CASSILGAGLETQYF
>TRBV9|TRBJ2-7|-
CASSVGQPSSYEQYF
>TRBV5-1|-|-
CASSPSGRIGYEQYF
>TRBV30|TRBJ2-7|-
CAWSATGGLNEQYF
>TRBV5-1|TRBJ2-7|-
CASRDRVSSYEQYF
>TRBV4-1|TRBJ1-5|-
CASSANGREDQPQHF
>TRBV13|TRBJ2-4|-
CASSLGGWGTTGSIQYF
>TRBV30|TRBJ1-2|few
CAWSVSGGARGYTF
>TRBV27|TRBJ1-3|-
CASSTLGVPGNTIYF
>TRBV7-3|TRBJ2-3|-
CASSLRSGRTDTQYF
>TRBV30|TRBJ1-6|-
CAWSVLRRGPESSYNSPLHF
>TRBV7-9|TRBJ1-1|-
CASSGLDREAFF
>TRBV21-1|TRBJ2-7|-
CASSSRQVGSSYEQYF
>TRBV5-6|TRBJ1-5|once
CATQSGTGEQPQHF
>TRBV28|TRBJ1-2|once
CASNPGTDYGYTF
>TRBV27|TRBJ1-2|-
CASSESGTAVSGYTF
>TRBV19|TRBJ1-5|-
CASRQGDQPQHF
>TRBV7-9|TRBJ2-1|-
CASSLKGATRGNEQFF
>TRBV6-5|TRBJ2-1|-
CASSYLSSGYNEQFF
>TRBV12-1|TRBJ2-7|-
CASSLGQGNCEQYF
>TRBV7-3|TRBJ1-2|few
CASSLTGARGYTF
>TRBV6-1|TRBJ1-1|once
CASSELGGPPEAFF
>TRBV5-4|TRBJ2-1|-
CATSGLSYNEQFF
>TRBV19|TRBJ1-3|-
CASSIADSSGNTIYF
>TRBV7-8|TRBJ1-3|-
CASSFRFSGNTIYF
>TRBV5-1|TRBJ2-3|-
CASMTGGPTDTQYF
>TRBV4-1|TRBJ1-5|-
CASSQVQASNQPQHF
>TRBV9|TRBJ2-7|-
CASSGTSYEQYF
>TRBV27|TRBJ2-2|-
CASSFTGGELFF
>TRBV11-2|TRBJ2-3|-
CASIPLGTGTDTQYF
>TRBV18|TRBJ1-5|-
CASSQGEGVRNQPQHF
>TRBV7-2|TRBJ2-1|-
CASSFLGGSEQFF
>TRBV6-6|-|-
CASTNPPYEQYF
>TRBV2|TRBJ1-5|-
CASSGARYFNQPQHF
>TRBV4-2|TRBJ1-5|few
CASSQDRGNQPQHF
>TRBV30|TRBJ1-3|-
CAWSRDRGRNTIYF
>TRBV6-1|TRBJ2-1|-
CASVRGPGANEQFF
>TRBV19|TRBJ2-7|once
CASSLAGEPYEQYF
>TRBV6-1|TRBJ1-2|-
CASSPEANYGYTF
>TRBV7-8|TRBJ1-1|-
CASSLLPRATEAFF